The entry that follows covers one T cell receptor (beta chain) sequence. This sample stems from a study of blood T cell repertoires in COVID-19. In the study overall: Some COVID-19 samples were acute and others convalescent; all came from the United States, Italy and Spain. T cells, B-cell-depleted T cells, or PBMCs provided the cDNA or gDNA that served as material.

Authors' data handling: Researchers report that nucleated cell counts were estimated from reference gene primer amplification. TCRdb keeps only in-frame clones here, not all; method: immunoSEQ multiplex PCR. V and J calls plus clone size are reproduced from that table; the DNA served to infer D and trimming. This table has 130,000 or so clones, around 79% appearing once. The TCR sequence derives from a man aged 80 or over with acute or convalescent COVID-19. Specimen: peripheral blood.

CDR3 sequence reads: CASSSPYTEAFF. The CDR3 DNA reads TGTGCCAGCAGCTCCCCGTACACTGAAGCTTTCTTT. The chain combines TRBV7-2 with TRBJ1-1; D remains unclear. The ends were cut back, 4 bases at V and 3 bases at J, with 6 bases in the middle. The CDR3 extends over 12 amino acids. Germline-derived CDR1 and CDR2 are SGHTA and FQGNSA. Full variable domain (outside the CDR3, taken from reference TRBV7-2 and TRBJ1-1): GAGVSQSPSNKVTEKGKDVELRCDPISGHTALYWYRQSLGQGLEFLIYFQGNSAPDKSGLPSDRFSAERTGGSVSTLTIQRTQQEDSAVYLCASSSPYTEAFFGQGTRLTVV.